This T cell receptor (beta chain) was recorded in a study of technical replicates of blood from a few donors. Assay: immunoSEQ multiplex PCR; the TCRdb copy retains only in-frame clones and omits some. The sample lists approximately 99,000 clones, 95% to 97% occurring once. Germline-derived CDR1 and CDR2 are SGHRS and YFSETQ. With 0 bases clipped from V and 0 bases from J, the junction kept 5 bases outside the gene matches. This CDR3 comprises 17 residues. The source of this sequence is a human donor in good health. Sequencing was carried out using T cells isolated from PBMCs. This chain uses TRBV5-1 with TRBJ1-5, with TRBD1 identical over 8 bases. CDR3 DNA sequence: TGCGCCAGCAGCTTGGTGTACAGGGGGGATAGCAATCAGCCCCAGCATTTT. Amino acids: CASSLVYRGDSNQPQHF.